These T cell receptor beta chains were read from a single sample in a study of control samples from healthy donors and cancer patients. Sequencing was performed with immunoSEQ multiplex PCR; in TCRdb, only in-frame clones are kept and a portion is missing. This table has approximately 100,000 clones, 75% to 95% appearing once. The sequencing input was blood. The receptor set was obtained from a woman aged 18 to 35 in good health. Each CDR3 is given with its conserved first and last residue. The D gene is left open where the match is weak. Only some rows state a clone size, as once, few, many or a class for expanded clones.

>TRBD1|TRBJ1-2|TRBV11-2|once|15
CASSPRGRGDYGYTF
TGTGCCAGCAGCCCAAGGGGCAGGGGGGACTATGGCTACACCTTC
>TRBD2|TRBJ2-1|TRBV25-1|-|15
CASSGGGSSYNEQFF
TGTGCCAGCAGTGGCGGGGGGAGCTCCTACAATGAGCAGTTCTTC
>TRBD1|TRBJ1-2|TRBV6-4|-|12
CASSRQGHGYTF
TGTGCCAGCAGTAGACAGGGGCATGGCTACACCTTC
>-|TRBJ2-2|TRBV12-2|-|18
CASRLALNGLSNTGELFF
TGTGCAAGTCGCTTAGCGCTTAACGGACTATCCAACACCGGGGAGCTGTTTTTT
>TRBD1|TRBJ1-2|TRBV28|-|14
CASSSTGGNYGYTF
TGTGCCAGCAGCTCGACAGGGGGCAACTATGGCTACACCTTC
>TRBD1|TRBJ1-2|TRBV7-9|few|14
CASSLGQGSYGYTF
TGTGCCAGCAGCTTAGGACAGGGGAGCTATGGCTACACCTTC
>-|TRBJ1-1|TRBV7-3|once|14
CASSSGRGNTEAFF
TGTGCCAGCAGCTCAGGGAGGGGCAACACTGAAGCTTTCTTT
>-|TRBJ2-7|TRBV5-6|-|11
CASSLEAEQYF
TGTGCCAGCAGCTTGGAAGCCGAGCAGTACTTC
>-|TRBJ2-3|TRBV6-7|once|13
CASRGQATDTQYF
TGTGCCAGCAGAGGGCAGGCCACAGATACGCAGTATTTT
>-|TRBJ2-5|TRBV29-1|-|12
CSVVVAQETQYF
TGCAGCGTTGTGGTCGCCCAAGAGACCCAGTACTTC
>TRBD1|TRBJ1-4|TRBV5-5|-|15
CASRLDRVITEKLFF
TGTGCCAGCAGATTAGACAGGGTCATAACCGAAAAACTGTTTTTT
>TRBD2|TRBJ2-3|TRBV6-2/TRBV6-3|once|17
CASSQRTSGGLADTQYF
TGTGCCAGCAGTCAAAGGACTAGCGGGGGGCTAGCAGATACGCAGTATTTT
>-|TRBJ1-2|TRBV6-6|-|13
CASSYDRNYGYTF
TGTGCCAGCAGTTACGACCGTAACTATGGCTACACCTTC
>TRBD2|TRBJ2-5|TRBV3-1/TRBV3-2|-|17
CASSGTSGGPIKETQYF
TGTGCCAGCAGCGGGACTAGCGGGGGGCCGATAAAAGAGACCCAGTACTTC
>TRBD1|TRBJ2-7|TRBV7-6|-|16
CASSSRQGQRAYEQYF
TGTGCCAGCAGCTCCCGGCAGGGACAGAGAGCTTACGAGCAGTACTTC
>-|TRBJ1-1|TRBV19|-|14
CASSLGAGNTEAFF
TGTGCCAGTAGCTTAGGGGCGGGGAACACTGAAGCTTTCTTT
>-|TRBJ1-1|TRBV6-5|-|11
CATQGWASAFF
TGTGCCACCCAGGGCTGGGCTTCGGCTTTCTTT
>-|TRBJ2-7|TRBV9|-|13
CASSGNGNYEQYF
TGTGCCAGCAGCGGGAACGGCAACTACGAGCAGTACTTC
>-|TRBJ1-5|TRBV11-3|-|15
CASSLGGWSNQPQHF
TGTGCCAGCAGCTTAGGGGGCTGGAGCAATCAGCCCCAGCATTTT
>TRBD1|TRBJ2-3|TRBV29-1|once|13
CSGMDRRTDTQYF
TGCAGCGGGATGGACAGGAGAACAGATACGCAGTATTTT
>-|TRBJ2-2|TRBV6-5|few|15
CASSYSGGDTGELFF
TGTGCCAGCAGTTACTCTGGGGGAGACACCGGGGAGCTGTTTTTT
>-|TRBJ2-3|TRBV11-3|few|14
CASSVSQTADTQYF
TGTGCCAGCAGCGTCTCCCAGACAGCAGATACGCAGTATTTT
>TRBD1|TRBJ1-2|TRBV9|-|15
CASSGGTGLWGGYTF
TGTGCCAGCAGCGGAGGGACAGGTTTATGGGGTGGCTACACCTTC
>TRBD2|TRBJ2-7|TRBV2|-|13
CANGGTDPYEQYF
TGTGCCAACGGGGGGACGGATCCCTACGAGCAGTACTTC
>-|TRBJ1-1|TRBV28|-|14
CASRGPTGNTEAFF
TGTGCCAGCAGGGGGCCCACAGGTAACACTGAAGCTTTCTTT
>-|TRBJ2-7|TRBV21-1|once|17
CASSKRPADREPYEQYF
TGTGCCAGCAGCAAACGGCCGGCCGACAGGGAACCCTACGAGCAGTACTTC
>-|TRBJ1-1|TRBV23-1|-|15
CASSQTDNRDTEAFF
TGCGCCAGCAGTCAGACAGACAATCGGGACACTGAAGCTTTCTTT
>TRBD1|TRBJ1-2|TRBV5-6|-|13
CASSLEGARGYTF
TGTGCCAGCAGCTTGGAGGGGGCGCGTGGCTACACCTTC
>-|TRBJ2-5|TRBV18|-|15
CASSPPVLLAETQYF
TGTGCCAGCTCACCACCAGTCTTGCTAGCGGAGACCCAGTACTTC
>-|TRBJ2-3|TRBV11-2|-|13
CASSLTISDTQYF
TGTGCCAGCAGCTTAACTATTTCAGATACGCAGTATTTT
>TRBD1|TRBJ1-2|TRBV3-1/TRBV3-2|-|13
CASSQEQGYGYTF
TGTGCCAGCAGCCAAGAACAGGGGTATGGCTACACCTTC
>TRBD1|TRBJ2-5|TRBV2|-|13
CATTTGRQETQYF
TGTGCCACCACGACAGGGCGACAAGAGACCCAGTACTTC
>TRBD1|TRBJ1-5|TRBV2|-|14
CASSQGEGNQPQHF
TGTGCCAGCAGTCAGGGGGAAGGAAATCAGCCCCAGCATTTT
>TRBD1|TRBJ1-2|TRBV15|once|15
CATSRDREQGWGYTF
TGTGCCACCAGCAGAGATAGGGAACAGGGGTGGGGCTACACCTTC
>-|TRBJ2-3|TRBV7-9|-|15
CASSLGGRDTDTQYF
TGTGCCAGCAGCCTAGGGGGTCGGGACACAGATACGCAGTATTTT
>TRBD1|TRBJ1-1|TRBV12-3/TRBV12-4|-|13
CASSRQGDTEAFF
TGTGCCAGCAGTCGACAGGGAGACACTGAAGCTTTCTTT
>-|TRBJ2-7|TRBV6-2/TRBV6-3|-|16
CASSQTQQTSSYEQYF
TGTGCCAGCAGCCAGACGCAGCAGACGAGCTCCTACGAGCAGTACTTC
>-|TRBJ1-2|TRBV6-6|-|16
CASSPGGTGTVLFYTF
TGTGCCAGCAGTCCCGGGGGGACCGGGACCGTTTTATTCTACACCTTC
>-|TRBJ1-6|TRBV12-3/TRBV12-4|many|13
CASSPYEDSPLHF
TGTGCCAGCAGTCCGTACGAAGATTCACCCCTCCACTTT
>TRBD1|TRBJ1-4|TRBV4-2|few|13
CASSQADGQELFF
TGTGCCAGCAGCCAAGCTGATGGACAGGAACTGTTTTTT
>-|TRBJ1-4|TRBV3-1/TRBV3-2|-|13
CASSQETLAKLFF
TGTGCCAGCAGCCAAGAGACCCTAGCAAAACTGTTTTTT
>-|TRBJ2-7|TRBV7-6|-|12
CASSLGGSEQYF
TGTGCCAGCAGCTTAGGGGGTTCCGAGCAGTACTTC
>-|TRBJ2-7|TRBV27|-|11
CASSFGAQEYF
TGTGCCAGCAGTTTCGGCGCCCAGGAGTACTTC
>-|TRBJ1-1|TRBV11-2|-|14
CASSRLSARTEAFF
TGTGCCAGCAGCCGTCTCAGCGCGAGGACTGAAGCTTTCTTT